This T cell receptor beta chain was recorded in a study of cytomegalovirus exposure and HLA in healthy donors. Study observations and caveats: HLA-A and HLA-B allele assignments for most subjects were reportedly predicted accurately using TCR beta sequences. Cytomegalovirus association was listed for 164 TCR beta chains.

This clone was recorded a few times. What it binds is not known. The PCR contained 60 Vbeta and 13 Jbeta primers. TCRdb keeps only in-frame clones here, not all; method: immunoSEQ multiplex PCR. The data contain more than 80,000 clones, roughly three fifths of them singletons. V was cut by 5 bases and J by 3 bases, with 17 bases left in between. Germline CDR1 and CDR2: MNHEY and SMNVEV (reference sequence). The CDR3 runs to 15 residues. The V gene is TRBV27, the J gene TRBJ2-7, with D perhaps matching TRBD2 (5 bases). Input material: PBMCs. This sequence was found in a man in his sixties in good health and CMV-seronegative. CDR3 region: CASSPDGINHYEQYF. DNA of the CDR3: TGTGCCAGCAGTCCAGACGGGATTAACCACTACGAGCAGTACTTC.